The T cell receptor beta chain described here comes from a study of T cells in localized non-small cell lung cancer. General study results and limits: Only one tumor region was sequenced, so heterogeneity remains possible. Clonality peaked in uninvolved adjacent lung rather than tumor. With higher T cell density in blood came longer overall survival.

CDR1 and CDR2 from the germline V gene are SGHDN and FVKESK. Trimming cost V 4 bases and J 3 bases; bases outside gene matches: 8. The CDR3 loop spans 17 amino acids. Measured with immunoSEQ multiplex PCR; TCRdb has only the in-frame clones, and not every one. The profile covers approximately 5,200 clones, with 85% appearing a single time and 8% to 9.5% taken by the ten largest. This clone was detected only a few times. As yet, its antigen is unknown. The specimen was PBMCs, collected before any cancer treatment. This chain joins TRBV14 and TRBJ2-3; 12 bases align to TRBD2. This sequence originates from a woman aged 40 to 75 with stage II lung adenocarcinoma. In DNA, the CDR3 is TGTGCCAGCAGCCCCGGAAATCTAGCGGGGGGGACAGATACGCAGTATTTT. Its translation: CASSPGNLAGGTDTQYF. The full variable domain, rest sourced from reference TRBV14 and TRBJ2-3, is EAGVTQFPSHSVIEKGQTVTLRCDPISGHDNLYWYRRVMGKEIKFLLHFVKESKQDESGMPNNRFLAERTGGTYSTLKVQPAELEDSGVYFCASSPGNLAGGTDTQYFGPGTRLTVL.